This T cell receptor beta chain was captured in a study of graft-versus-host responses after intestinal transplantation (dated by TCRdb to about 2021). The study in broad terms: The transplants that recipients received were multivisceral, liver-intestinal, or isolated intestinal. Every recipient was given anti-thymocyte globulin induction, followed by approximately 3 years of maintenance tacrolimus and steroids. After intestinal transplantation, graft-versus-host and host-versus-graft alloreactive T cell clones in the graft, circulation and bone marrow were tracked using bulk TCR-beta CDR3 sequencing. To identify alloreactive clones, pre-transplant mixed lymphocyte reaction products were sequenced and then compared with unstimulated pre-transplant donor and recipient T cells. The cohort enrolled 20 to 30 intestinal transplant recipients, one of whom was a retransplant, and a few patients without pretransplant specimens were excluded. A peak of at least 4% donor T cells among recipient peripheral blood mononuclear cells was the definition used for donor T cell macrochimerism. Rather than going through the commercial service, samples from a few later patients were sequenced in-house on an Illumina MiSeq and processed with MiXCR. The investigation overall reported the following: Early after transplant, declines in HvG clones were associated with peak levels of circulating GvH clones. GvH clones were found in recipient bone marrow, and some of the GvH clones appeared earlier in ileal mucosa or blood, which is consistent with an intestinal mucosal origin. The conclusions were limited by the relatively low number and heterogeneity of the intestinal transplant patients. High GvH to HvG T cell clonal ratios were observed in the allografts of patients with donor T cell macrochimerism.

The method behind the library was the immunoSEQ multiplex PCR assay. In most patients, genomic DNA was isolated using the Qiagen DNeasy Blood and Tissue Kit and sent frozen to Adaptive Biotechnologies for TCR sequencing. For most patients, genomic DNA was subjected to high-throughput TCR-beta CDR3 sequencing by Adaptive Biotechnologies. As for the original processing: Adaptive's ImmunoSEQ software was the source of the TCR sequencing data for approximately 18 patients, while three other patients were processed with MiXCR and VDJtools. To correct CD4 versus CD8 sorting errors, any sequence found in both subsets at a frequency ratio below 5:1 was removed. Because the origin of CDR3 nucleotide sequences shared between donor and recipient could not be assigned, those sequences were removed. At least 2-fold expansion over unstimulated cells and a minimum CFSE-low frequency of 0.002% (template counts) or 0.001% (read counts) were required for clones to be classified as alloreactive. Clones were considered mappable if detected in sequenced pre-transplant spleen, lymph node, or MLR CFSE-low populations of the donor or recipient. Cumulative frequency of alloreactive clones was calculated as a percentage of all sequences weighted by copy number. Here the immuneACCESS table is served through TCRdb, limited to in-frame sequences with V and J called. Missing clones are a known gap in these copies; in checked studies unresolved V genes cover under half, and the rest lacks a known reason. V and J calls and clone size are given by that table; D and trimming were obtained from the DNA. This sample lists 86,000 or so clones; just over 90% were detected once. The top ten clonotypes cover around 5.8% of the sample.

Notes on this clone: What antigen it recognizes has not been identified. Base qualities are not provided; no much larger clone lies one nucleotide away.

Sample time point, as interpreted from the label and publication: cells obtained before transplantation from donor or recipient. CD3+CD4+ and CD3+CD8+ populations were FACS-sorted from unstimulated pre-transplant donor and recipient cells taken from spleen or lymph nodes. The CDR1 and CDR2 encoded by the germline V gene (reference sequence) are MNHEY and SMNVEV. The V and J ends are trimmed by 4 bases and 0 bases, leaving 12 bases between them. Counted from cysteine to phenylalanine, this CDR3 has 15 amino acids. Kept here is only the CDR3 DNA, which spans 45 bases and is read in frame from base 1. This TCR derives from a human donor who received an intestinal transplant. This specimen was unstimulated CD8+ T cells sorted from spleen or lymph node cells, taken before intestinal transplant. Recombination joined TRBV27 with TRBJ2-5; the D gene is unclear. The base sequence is TGTGCCAGCAGTTCAGACTCAGAGAACCAAGAGACCCAGTACTTC. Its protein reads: CASSSDSENQETQYF.